These T cell receptor beta chains were read from a single sample in a study of shared clonotypes between healthy human individuals. The table came from immunoSEQ multiplex PCR; TCRdb's copy has only in-frame clones and leaves some out. The sample lists roughly 2,000,000 clones, around 93% seen once, with more than 1.5% in the top ten. The sequencing sample was made of naive CD8+ T cells from PBMCs. Receptors originate from a man aged 18 to 30 in good health. Some clones in this sample may be carry-over from other donors' samples. The CDR3 runs from the conserved cysteine through the conserved F or W. The D gene is left open where the match is weak. Only some rows state a clone size, as once, few, many or a class for expanded clones.

len	abundance	j_gene	v_gene	d_gene	CDR3aa	CDR3nt
13	NA	TRBJ2-5	TRBV21-1	NA	CAEGSGDGETQYF	TGTGCCGAGGGATCGGGGGACGGGGAGACCCAGTACTTC
14	once	TRBJ2-1	TRBV7-2	TRBD2	CASHASGGYNEQFF	TGTGCCTCACACGCTAGCGGGGGGTACAATGAGCAGTTCTTC
14	once	TRBJ2-2	TRBV27	NA	CASSLSGLNGELFF	TGTGCCAGCAGTTTATCTGGGCTCAACGGGGAGCTGTTTTTT
13	NA	TRBJ2-7	TRBV19	NA	CASSILPTGEQYF	TGTGCCAGTAGTATTCTACCAACGGGCGAGCAGTACTTC
13	NA	TRBJ2-1	TRBV6-4	NA	CASSESIYNEQFF	TGTGCCAGCAGTGAGAGTATCTACAATGAGCAGTTCTTC
18	NA	TRBJ1-4	TRBV27	NA	CASSSKIPPTGRNEKLFF	TGTGCCAGCAGTTCCAAAATCCCGCCGACAGGTCGGAATGAAAAACTGTTTTTT
16	NA	TRBJ2-5	TRBV7-9	NA	CASKPTVGRVGETQYF	TGTGCCAGCAAGCCGACGGTGGGCAGAGTGGGAGAGACCCAGTACTTC
15	NA	TRBJ1-5	TRBV19	NA	CASSIGRDFNQPQHF	TGTGCCAGTAGTATAGGTAGGGATTTCAATCAGCCCCAGCATTTT
17	NA	TRBJ2-7	TRBV27	TRBD1	CASSSLRDRGLSYEQYF	TGTGCCAGCAGTTCACTCCGGGACAGGGGGCTCTCCTACGAGCAGTACTTC
18	NA	TRBJ2-7	TRBV10-3	TRBD2	CASGTSGSLVSPTFEQYF	TGTGCCAGCGGGACTAGCGGGAGTTTGGTGTCGCCAACTTTCGAGCAGTACTTC
13	NA	TRBJ1-1	TRBV5-4	NA	CASSFRGGAEAFF	TGTGCCAGCAGCTTCAGGGGCGGCGCTGAAGCTTTCTTT
14	NA	TRBJ1-2	TRBV5-6	NA	CASSPPAPNYGYTF	TGTGCCAGCAGCCCCCCGGCCCCTAACTATGGCTACACCTTC
17	NA	TRBJ2-1	TRBV4-1	NA	CASSPKPLAATYNEQFF	TGCGCCAGCAGCCCGAAGCCCTTAGCGGCCACCTACAATGAGCAGTTCTTC
15	NA	TRBJ2-2	TRBV27	TRBD2	CASSWIAGGPGELFF	TGTGCCAGCAGTTGGATAGCGGGAGGGCCCGGGGAGCTGTTTTTT
14	NA	TRBJ2-3	TRBV5-4	NA	CASSFGGGTDTQYF	TGTGCCAGCAGCTTCGGCGGAGGCACAGATACGCAGTATTTT
12	NA	TRBJ2-5	TRBV7-9	NA	CASSFPGETQYF	TGTGCCAGCAGCTTCCCGGGAGAGACCCAGTACTTC
18	NA	TRBJ1-3	TRBV7-9	NA	CASSLVLTGTPSRDTIYF	TGTGCCAGCAGCTTAGTCCTAACCGGGACACCGTCAAGAGACACCATATATTTT
13	NA	TRBJ2-1	TRBV6-5	NA	CASSYSGYNEQFF	TGTGCCAGCAGTTACTCAGGTTACAATGAGCAGTTCTTC
15	once	TRBJ1-3	TRBV2	NA	CASSEGTGPGNTIYF	TGTGCCAGCAGTGAAGGAACAGGCCCGGGAAACACCATATATTTT
17	NA	TRBJ2-2	TRBV7-9	NA	CASSSGRSGTYTGELFF	TGTGCCAGCAGCTCGGGGAGGTCCGGGACCTACACCGGGGAGCTGTTTTTT
14	NA	TRBJ1-2	TRBV2	TRBD1	CASSVDRAIYGYTF	TGTGCCAGCAGTGTGGACAGGGCCATCTATGGCTACACCTTC
15	NA	TRBJ2-5	TRBV15	NA	CATSRVGDGSETQYF	TGTGCCACCAGCAGAGTAGGGGATGGGTCGGAGACCCAGTACTTC
12	NA	TRBJ2-1	TRBV28	NA	CASSFSSGEQFF	TGTGCCAGCAGTTTCAGTTCTGGTGAGCAGTTCTTC
12	NA	TRBJ2-1	TRBV6-6	NA	CASRGLYNEQFF	TGTGCCAGCCGAGGTCTATACAATGAGCAGTTCTTC
12	NA	TRBJ1-2	TRBV9	NA	CATSNTSGGYTF	TGTGCCACCAGTAATACAAGTGGAGGATACACCTTC
15	NA	TRBJ1-4	TRBV29-1	NA	CSVDSLGGTNEKLFF	TGCAGCGTTGATTCTCTCGGGGGGACTAATGAAAAACTGTTTTTT
17	NA	TRBJ2-4	TRBV28	NA	CASSPGHPILAKNIQYF	TGTGCCAGCAGTCCGGGACACCCAATCTTAGCCAAAAACATTCAGTACTTC
15	NA	TRBJ2-7	TRBV7-9	TRBD1	CASSSTTTGIYEQYF	TGTGCCAGCAGCTCCACAACGACAGGGATTTACGAGCAGTACTTC